A single count supports the clone carrying this T cell receptor beta chain. Sequencing was performed with immunoSEQ multiplex PCR; in TCRdb, only in-frame clones are kept and a portion is missing. This sample has roughly 100,000 clones, with around 87% found just once. This record comes from a study of blood T cell repertoires in COVID-19. At the level of the study: Material from acute and convalescent COVID-19 was sourced from the United States, Italy and Spain.

The CDR3 spans 15 residues. CDR1 and CDR2 (germline): SNHLY, FYNNEI. Trimming removed 8 bases from V and 6 bases from J; junction bases left unmatched: 10. The sequenced sample was peripheral blood. This sequence was found in a man over 45 with acute or convalescent COVID-19. The chain links TRBV2 to TRBJ2-2, with TRBD2 matching over 9 bases. The CDR3 sequence is CASSWTSARPGELFF. As DNA, the CDR3 is TGTGCCAGCTCTTGGACTAGCGCAAGGCCCGGGGAGCTGTTTTTT.